These 3 T cell receptor beta chains share one sample of origin, sequenced in a study of blood T cells in healthy people across ages. Then a second PCR, running roughly 7 to 12 cycles, was carried out with a sample-barcoded 5' primer and a J-beta primer mix. TCRdb re-called the 5' RACE reads with MiXCR, one entry per CDR3 protein. This table holds under 1,100,000 distinct CDR3 sequences, approximately 25% found once. These data were also filed under a second study, of T cells of mothers and their children.

Sequencing input: blood. These receptors were obtained from a girl aged 2 to 9 in good health.

This clonotype was detected a few times. This sequence joins TRBV7-3 and TRBJ2-5; maybe TRBD1 (6 bases). V lost 4 bases, J lost 6 bases, and 18 bases lay in between. Germline lookup yields CDR1 SGHTA and CDR2 FQGTGA. This CDR3 comprises 15 residues. Written as DNA, the CDR3 is TGTGCCAGCAGCTCGAAAGGGGGTCCCGTGCAGACCCAGTACTTC. Translation gives CASSSKGGPVQTQYF.

The V and J genes are TRBV20-1 and TRBJ1-5; D ambiguous. Germline V gives CDR1 DFQATT, CDR2 SNEGSKA (reference sequence). The CDR3 runs to 12 residues. The V gene lost 5 bases and the J gene lost 5 bases, with 10 bases spanning the gap. As DNA, the CDR3 is TGCAGTGCTGGATACACGGATCAGCCCCAGCATTTT. Translating it yields CSAGYTDQPQHF.

V and J are TRBV2 and TRBJ2-7; 10 nucleotides agree with TRBD1. After removal of 4 bases from V and 6 bases from J, the junction contained 15 bases not matched to a gene. The CDR3 runs to 17 residues. Per germline, CDR1 SNHLY and CDR2 FYNNEI. In DNA form, the CDR3 reads TGTGCCAGCAGTGGACGTCCCAGAGACAGGGGGCCCCTCGAGCAGTACTTC. Encoded protein: CASSGRPRDRGPLEQYF.